Below, one T cell receptor beta chain is given with its context. This record comes from a study of T cells after somatic rescue of genetic block. Measured with immunoSEQ multiplex PCR; TCRdb has only the in-frame clones, and not every one. The table includes some 67,000 clones, about 92% detected once. Unmatched junction bases numbered 19, after V lost 9 bases and J lost 1 base. The CDR3 covers 19 residues. CDR1 and CDR2 (germline): SGHAT, FQNNGV. The chain combines TRBV11-2 with TRBJ2-1; 9 nucleotides line up with TRBD1. The sample was peripheral blood mononuclear cells (PBMCs). This clonotype was obtained from a man aged 40-55 years. The CDR3 sequence: CASSPRGQGIPMSYNEQFF. CDR3 DNA sequence: TGTGCCAGTTCTCCGAGGGGACAGGGAATCCCTATGTCCTACAATGAGCAGTTCTTC.